The T cell receptor beta chain under discussion was sequenced for a study of blood T cell repertoires in COVID-19. Between the trimmed V and J ends, which lost 6 bases and 0 bases, there was a span of 12 bases. The CDR3 spans 14 residues. Germline lookup yields CDR1 SEHNR and CDR2 FQNEAQ (reference sequence). Assay used: immunoSEQ multiplex PCR; TCRdb lists only in-frame clones, some missing. This sample has about 280,000 clones; 85% occur once, and the top ten carry around 2.5%. The chain carries TRBV7-9 and TRBJ2-7; a weak D match, TRBD1 (6 bases). The sequence derives from a woman aged 45-65 years who had recovered from COVID-19. The sequenced sample was PBMCs or T cells enriched from blood (not recorded which). The CDR3 spells CASSRTVSSYEQYF. Here the CDR3 DNA reads TGTGCCAGCAGTAGGACAGTTAGCTCCTACGAGCAGTACTTC.